This T cell receptor (beta chain) was identified in a study of cytomegalovirus exposure and HLA in healthy donors. Study-wide points: Testing in vitro showed a few CMV-associated chains specific for CMV antigens. According to reports, the classifier identified cytomegalovirus status with high specificity and sensitivity.

Concerning this clone: Its target is not known.

The protocol was immunoSEQ multiplex PCR, while the TCRdb copy is restricted to in-frame clones and leaves out a portion. There are roughly 300,000 clones in the sample; about 85% occur only once, and roughly 1.2% lies in the top ten. Sequenced material: PBMCs. This receptor was identified in a woman aged 25 to 45 in good health and CMV-seropositive.

CDR3 sequence reads: CSDYRGHSDTQYF. CDR3 nucleotides: TGCAGCGATTATCGTGGGCACTCAGATACGCAGTATTTT. This chain uses TRBV29-1 with TRBJ2-3, with no clear D. This CDR3 comprises 13 residues. Per the germline V gene, CDR1 is SQVTM and CDR2 is ANQGSEA. Trimming pared 7 bases from V and 4 bases from J, leaving 15 bases between.